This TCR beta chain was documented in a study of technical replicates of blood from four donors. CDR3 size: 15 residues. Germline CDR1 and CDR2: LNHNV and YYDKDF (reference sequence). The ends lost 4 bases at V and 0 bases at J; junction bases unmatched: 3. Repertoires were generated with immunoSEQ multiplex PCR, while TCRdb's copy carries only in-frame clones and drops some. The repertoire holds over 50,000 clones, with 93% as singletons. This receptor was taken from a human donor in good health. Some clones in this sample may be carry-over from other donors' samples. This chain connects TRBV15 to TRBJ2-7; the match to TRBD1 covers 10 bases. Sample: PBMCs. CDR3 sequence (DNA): TGTGCCACCAGCACGTGGGACAGGGGCTCCTACGAGCAGTACTTC. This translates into CATSTWDRGSYEQYF.